This is a list of T cell receptor beta chains from one sample in a study of blood T cell repertoires in COVID-19. Here immunoSEQ multiplex PCR was the method, and the copy in TCRdb shows in-frame clones only, minus some. The sample lists approximately 70,000 clones, 80% to 95% occurring once. Sequences were obtained from peripheral blood. These TCRs come from a human donor with active COVID-19. The donor label of this sample is uncertain. The conserved cysteine and the conserved F or W are not part of the CDR3 here. D genes are given only for firm matches.

TRBJ2-2	TRBD1	TRBV5-3	ARRDDRGDSTGELF
TRBJ1-1	TRBD1	TRBV25-1	ASLPDRGWNTEAF
TRBJ2-2	TRBD2	TRBV7-6	ASSRGEGGELF
TRBJ2-1	TRBD2	TRBV29-1	SVEGSGRADEQF
TRBJ2-1	NA	TRBV6-2/TRBV6-3	ASSYLPQGDYEQF
TRBJ2-2	NA	TRBV2	ASSEVLTAVSGELF
TRBJ2-1	NA	TRBV6-2/TRBV6-3	ASSFEGSGNEQF
TRBJ2-3	TRBD2	TRBV4-3	ASSKRASGSSDTQY
TRBJ2-1	TRBD2	TRBV27	ASGLAPYNEQF
TRBJ2-3	TRBD2	TRBV4-3	ASSPQGGRGTDTQY
TRBJ2-7	TRBD1	TRBV29-1	SVHGQGNYEQY
TRBJ1-4	NA	TRBV21-1	ASSKVSDRGFNEKLF
TRBJ2-3	TRBD1	TRBV5-4	ASSLQGATDTQY
TRBJ1-2	NA	TRBV3-1/TRBV3-2	ASSHRDLEGYT
TRBJ1-1	TRBD1	TRBV5-4	ASSPGTATNTEAF
TRBJ2-7	NA	TRBV14	ASSRLSGAYEQY
TRBJ1-4	NA	TRBV4-2	ASSPIGTSVADEKLF
TRBJ2-1	TRBD2	TRBV7-2	ASSLDGTSGRAGEQF
TRBJ1-2	NA	TRBV19	ASSSRTPNGYT
TRBJ2-6	NA	TRBV29-1	SAGRGSGANVLT
TRBJ2-7	TRBD1	TRBV24-1	ATSDPGTANEQY
TRBJ2-7	TRBD2	TRBV28	ASRDLGLAYEQY
TRBJ2-1	TRBD2	TRBV4-2	ASSQDSGRPNEQF
TRBJ2-4	NA	TRBV7-2	ASSLANGAKNIQY
TRBJ2-3	NA	TRBV28	ASTPFLDTSTDTQY
TRBJ1-5	TRBD1	TRBV7-9	ASAGQGPSNQPQH
TRBJ2-1	TRBD2	TRBV9	ASSVDDRTSGATYNEQF
TRBJ2-1	NA	TRBV18	ASSPLEGSGNEQF
TRBJ1-2	TRBD1	TRBV28	AGMTGTYYGYT
TRBJ2-7	TRBD2	TRBV4-3	ASSFRIAGGGIYEQY
TRBJ2-1	NA	TRBV7-2	ASREVGANEQF
TRBJ2-5	TRBD2	TRBV18	ASSPAGGSQETQY
TRBJ2-7	TRBD2	TRBV28	ASSLGGYEQY
TRBJ2-5	TRBD2	TRBV2	ASSEKGLAGETQY
TRBJ1-4	NA	TRBV19	ASSIWGEVNEKLF
TRBJ2-1	NA	TRBV10-3	AISNPERSPEQF
TRBJ2-7	TRBD2	TRBV2	ASVLAGVSYEQY
TRBJ1-1	NA	TRBV2	ASFAGLPTEAF
TRBJ1-5	NA	TRBV28	ASSLSSQPQH
TRBJ1-5	NA	TRBV6-4	ASSDSAGQWPQH
TRBJ2-1	TRBD2	TRBV10-3	AIKGLAGVLDEQF
TRBJ2-5	TRBD1	TRBV18	ASSPETGGQETQY
TRBJ2-7	NA	TRBV2	ASNQQGSNEQY
TRBJ2-7	NA	TRBV5-4	ASSPGSSYEQY
TRBJ1-1	NA	TRBV5-4	ASSGNTGPNTEAF
TRBJ2-7	NA	TRBV20-1	SATDLEQY
TRBJ1-1	NA	TRBV28	ASIYRVNTEAF
TRBJ2-2	NA	TRBV5-5	ASSLGSGELF
TRBJ1-5	NA	TRBV1	TTTEAAAGVHNQPQH
TRBJ2-2	NA	TRBV6-1	ASSRPPANTGELF
TRBJ2-1	TRBD2	TRBV11-2	ASSFSGRGGNEQF
TRBJ2-7	TRBD1	TRBV24-1	ATSDSPDRGAYEQY
TRBJ1-2	TRBD1	TRBV6-2/TRBV6-3	ASSVSGTGDYGYT
TRBJ2-1	NA	TRBV5-1	ASSLRGIDNEQF
TRBJ2-6	TRBD1	TRBV28	ASSPGQPVSGANVLT